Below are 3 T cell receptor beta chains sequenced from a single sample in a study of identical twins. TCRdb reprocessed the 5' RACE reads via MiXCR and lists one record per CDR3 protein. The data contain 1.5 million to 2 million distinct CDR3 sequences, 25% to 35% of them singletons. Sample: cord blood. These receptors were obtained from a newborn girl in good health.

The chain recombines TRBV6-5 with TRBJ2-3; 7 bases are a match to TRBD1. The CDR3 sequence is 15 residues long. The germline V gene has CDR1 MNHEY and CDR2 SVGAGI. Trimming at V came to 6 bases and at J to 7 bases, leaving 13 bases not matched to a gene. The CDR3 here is CASSQGIRGRNTQYF. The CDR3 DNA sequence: TGTGCCAGCAGCCAAGGCATCAGGGGGAGAAATACGCAGTATTTT.

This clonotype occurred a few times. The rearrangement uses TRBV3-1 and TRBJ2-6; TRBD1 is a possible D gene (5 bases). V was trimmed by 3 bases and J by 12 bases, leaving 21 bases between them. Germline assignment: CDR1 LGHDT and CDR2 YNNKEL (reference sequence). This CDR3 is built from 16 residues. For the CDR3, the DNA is TGTGCCAGCAGCCAGCTAACAGGAGCTCTTAGGGCCGTCCTGACTTTC. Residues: CASSQLTGALRAVLTF.

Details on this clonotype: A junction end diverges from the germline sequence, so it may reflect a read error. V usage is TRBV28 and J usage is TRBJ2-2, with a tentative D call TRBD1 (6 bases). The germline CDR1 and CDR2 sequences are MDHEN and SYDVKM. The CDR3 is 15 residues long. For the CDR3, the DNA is TGTGCCAGCAGTGGAACACAGGGCCCTACCGGAGAGCTGTTTTTT. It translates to CASSGTQGPTGELFF.